These T cell receptor beta chains were read from a single sample in a study of CD8+CD57+ T cells in acquired aplastic anemia. A single record per CDR3 protein comes from TCRdb applying MiXCR to the reads. The sample records roughly 58,000 distinct CDR3 sequences, around 55% being singletons. The specimen sequenced was sorted CD4+, CD8+, or CD8+CD57+ T cells (not recorded which) from PBMCs. Every receptor here comes from a human donor in good health, serving as a control. The CDR3 runs from the conserved cysteine through the conserved F or W. D genes are given only for firm matches. Size values are once, few and many counts, or a class for expanded clones, and some rows have none.

abundance,j_gene,v_gene,d_gene,CDR3nt,CDR3aa
many,TRBJ2-7,TRBV5-4,TRBD2,TGTGCCAGCAGCTGGGGGGGATCTAGCGCAACCTACGAGCAGTACTTC,CASSWGGSSATYEQYF
-,TRBJ2-1,TRBV2,-,TGTGCCAGGGGGCCGGGACACAATGAGCAGTTCTTC,CARGPGHNEQFF
many,TRBJ1-6,TRBV12-5,-,TGTGCTAGTGGTTTGGAAGTAGCCAATTCACCCCTCCACTTT,CASGLEVANSPLHF
-,TRBJ2-7,TRBV6-5,TRBD1,TGTGCCAGCAGTTACTCGTTCAGGGGGCGCGAGCAGTACTTC,CASSYSFRGREQYF
many,TRBJ1-5,TRBV19,-,TGTGCCAGTAGTAGTGGGGCAGGGGAAAATCAGCCCCAGCATTTT,CASSSGAGENQPQHF
many,TRBJ1-1,TRBV29-1,TRBD1,TGCAGCGCCGGACAGGGAGTCCCGAACACTGAAGCTTTCTTT,CSAGQGVPNTEAFF
-,TRBJ2-3,TRBV20-1,-,TGCAGTGCCAGCTCACCACGGAGCGCAGATACGCAGTATTTT,CSASSPRSADTQYF
-,TRBJ2-1,TRBV5-1,-,TGCGCCAGCAGCTTGACAGGAGACAATGAGCAGTTCTTC,CASSLTGDNEQFF
-,TRBJ2-7,TRBV29-1,-,TGCAGCGTTGAAGATCCCCCTGGACGTGGCTACGAGCAGTACTTC,CSVEDPPGRGYEQYF
once,TRBJ1-1,TRBV15,TRBD1,TGTGCCACCAGCAGACTAGGACAGGGAGAAACTGAAGCTTTCTTT,CATSRLGQGETEAFF
-,TRBJ1-2,TRBV5-1,TRBD1,TGCGCCAGCAGCTTGGGACAGGGGGATTTGGGCTACACCTTC,CASSLGQGDLGYTF
-,TRBJ2-1,TRBV19,-,TGTGCCAGTAGCCAGCGTCTAAGCTCCTACAATGAGCAGTTCTTC,CASSQRLSSYNEQFF
-,TRBJ2-5,TRBV12-3/TRBV12-4,TRBD1,TGTGCCAGCACCCCCAGCGGGACAGGGGGTACCCAAGAGACCCAGTACTTC,CASTPSGTGGTQETQYF
many,TRBJ2-7,TRBV5-1,-,TGCGCCAGCAGCTGGGGAGGTGGGTCCTACGAGCAGTACTTC,CASSWGGGSYEQYF
many,TRBJ2-1,TRBV4-1,TRBD2,TGCGCCAGCAGCCAATCGTCTAGCGGGTCTTCGGCCGTTAATGAGCAGTTCTTC,CASSQSSSGSSAVNEQFF
many,TRBJ1-5,TRBV12-3/TRBV12-4,TRBD1,TGTGCCAGCAAGAACAGGGGGCTTTCGGGCAATCAGCCCCAGCATTTT,CASKNRGLSGNQPQHF
-,TRBJ1-1,TRBV15,TRBD1,TGTGCTACCACACCCAGGGGGAATATACTGAACACTGAAGCTTTCTTT,CATTPRGNILNTEAFF
few,TRBJ1-2,TRBV20-1,-,TGCAGTGCTAGCGGAGGGGGCTATGGCTACACCTTC,CSASGGGYGYTF
-,TRBJ2-5,TRBV29-1,-,TGCAGCGTTGACTGGGGGTCCAAGGCCCAAGAGACCCAGTACTTC,CSVDWGSKAQETQYF
few,TRBJ1-2,TRBV2,TRBD1,TGTGCCAGCACCCAGGGGGCAGGTGGCTACACCTTC,CASTQGAGGYTF
-,TRBJ1-2,TRBV12-5,TRBD1,TGTGCTAGTGGATCCAACACAGGGGTGAATGGCTACACCTTC,CASGSNTGVNGYTF
many,TRBJ2-3,TRBV30,-,TGTGCCTGGACCCTTGGAACAGATACGCAGTATTTT,CAWTLGTDTQYF
-,TRBJ2-7,TRBV2,-,TGTGCCAGCAGTGGGTACAGGGACAACGAGCAGTACTTC,CASSGYRDNEQYF
-,TRBJ1-2,TRBV29-1,-,TGCAGCGTTGAAACAGACGGCTATGGCTACACCTTC,CSVETDGYGYTF
medium-sized,TRBJ2-3,TRBV25-1,TRBD2,TGTGCCAGCAGTGAATTCCGGCTAGCGGGCACAGATACGCAGTATTTT,CASSEFRLAGTDTQYF
-,TRBJ1-2,TRBV2,TRBD1,TGTGCCAGCAGTTCCGGACAGGCGAGCAGTGGCTACACCTTC,CASSSGQASSGYTF
-,TRBJ2-7,TRBV6-1,TRBD2,TGTGCCAGCAGCCGTCCGGGACTAGCGGACGAGCAGTACTTC,CASSRPGLADEQYF
many,TRBJ1-5,TRBV5-1,-,TGCGCCAGCAGCTTGGAACCCAGGTTCAATAGCAATCAGCCCCAGCATTTT,CASSLEPRFNSNQPQHF
-,TRBJ2-1,TRBV19,TRBD2,TGTGCCAGTGCTAGAGATATCGGGACTAGCGGGAGGTCCTACAATGAGCAGTTCTTC,CASARDIGTSGRSYNEQFF
-,TRBJ2-3,TRBV10-3,-,TGTGCCATCAAGCCTGGGAGCACAGATACGCAGTATTTT,CAIKPGSTDTQYF
-,TRBJ2-1,TRBV10-3,TRBD2,TGTGCCATCAGTGAGAACGTTGTCGGGAGGGGGTCCAGTGAGCAGTTCTTC,CAISENVVGRGSSEQFF
-,TRBJ1-2,TRBV7-9,-,TGTGCCAGCAGCCCCTCGCAGGGATTTGGCTACACCTTC,CASSPSQGFGYTF
many,TRBJ2-1,TRBV2,-,TGTGCCAGCAGTCCGACGGGCACTTGGGATGAGCAGTTCTTC,CASSPTGTWDEQFF
-,TRBJ1-4,TRBV7-8,-,TGTGCCAGCGGGGGACGGGGAGTTGAAAAACTGTTTTTT,CASGGRGVEKLFF
few,TRBJ1-1,TRBV15,-,TGTGCCACCAGCAGCAAAGGGGGAACTGAAGCTTTCTTT,CATSSKGGTEAFF
-,TRBJ2-5,TRBV29-1,-,TGCAGCGTTGTGGCTAGCAGGAAAGAGACCCAGTACTTC,CSVVASRKETQYF
-,TRBJ1-6,TRBV27,-,TGTGCCAGCGGACGGGACGATAATTCACCCCTCCACTTT,CASGRDDNSPLHF
many,TRBJ1-5,TRBV19,-,TGTGCCAGTAGTCCACGGACGGGATGGAGGGGATATAGCAATCAGCCCCAGCATTTT,CASSPRTGWRGYSNQPQHF
medium-sized,TRBJ1-2,TRBV29-1,-,TGCAGCGTTGAATTGAGGGGACCCGATAGGGGCTACACCTTC,CSVELRGPDRGYTF
few,TRBJ2-1,TRBV6-2/TRBV6-3,TRBD2,TGTGCCAGCAGTTACAGTAGGACTAGCGGGATGCCGTTTATTGAGCAGTTCTTC,CASSYSRTSGMPFIEQFF
-,TRBJ1-2,TRBV19,-,TGTGCCAGTAGTGGCCGGGGCAGCCAGGGAAACACCTTC,CASSGRGSQGNTF
-,TRBJ2-6,TRBV7-9,-,TGTGCCAGCAGCTTAGAGGCCAACGTCCTGACTTTC,CASSLEANVLTF
few,TRBJ1-1,TRBV15,TRBD1,TGTGCCACCAGCAGAGATCACAGGGGATTGAACACTGAAGCTTTCTTT,CATSRDHRGLNTEAFF
many,TRBJ2-1,TRBV10-2,-,TGCGCCAGCAGGGGGGTTAGCCAGAGGTACAATGAGCAGTTCTTC,CASRGVSQRYNEQFF
-,TRBJ1-1,TRBV7-9,-,TGTGCCAGCAGCCCTGGAGGGACGATAGAAGCTTTCTTT,CASSPGGTIEAFF
-,TRBJ2-2,TRBV24-1,-,TGTGCCACCAGTGATCAGGGAATGAACACCGGGGAGCTGTTTTTT,CATSDQGMNTGELFF
-,TRBJ2-7,TRBV5-6,-,TGTGCCGGCAGCTTGATTAGAACAGAGACCTACGAGCAGTACTTC,CAGSLIRTETYEQYF
-,TRBJ2-1,TRBV11-1,-,TGTGCCAGCAGCTCAGGGACCCGGGACAATGAGCAGTTCTTC,CASSSGTRDNEQFF